This T cell receptor (beta chain) was sequenced during a study of blood T cells in healthy people across ages. V was pared by 5 bases and J by 4 bases, with 11 bases between. The CDR3 is made up of 14 amino acids. Primers used in a second PCR of roughly 6 to 11 cycles were a sample-barcoded 5' primer and a J-beta primer mix. Every molecule of cDNA carried a tag from a template-switch adaptor with 12 random nucleotides. TCRdb redid the calling of the 5' RACE reads with MiXCR, one entry per CDR3 protein. The sample lists 1.5 million to 2 million distinct CDR3 sequences; roughly 30% were seen once. Researchers collected 9 to 10 milliliters of peripheral blood from every single donor. Total RNA, at least 6 micrograms per sample, came from PBMCs. This clonotype came up a few times.

The clonotype originates from a woman aged 25 to 39 in good health. The sequenced sample consisted of blood. This chain uses TRBV12-3 or TRBV12-4 with TRBJ1-4, with D unresolved. The CDR3 region is CASSQTGLNEKLFF. As DNA, the CDR3 is TGTGCCAGCAGTCAAACGGGTCTTAATGAAAAACTGTTTTTT.